The 10 T cell receptor beta chains reported below all come from one sample, sequenced in a study of Ad26.COV2.S vaccination and SARS-CoV-2 variants. This sample's treatment: around 19 received Ad26.COV2.S at low or high dose, single or two shots; about 5 received placebo; per-sample allocation not given. Vaccine and placebo recipients were sampled on day 63 after the first injection. Assay used: immunoSEQ multiplex PCR; TCRdb lists only in-frame clones, some missing. The sample records 350,000 to 500,000 clones, roughly 91% being singletons. Material: peripheral blood, obtained in a trial of Ad26.COV2.S vaccine versus placebo. The receptors come from a person between 18 and 65 years old who received the Ad26.COV2.S COVID-19 vaccine or a placebo.

On this clone itself: In the same sample, other DNA sequences code for this CDR3. This sequence joins TRBV24-1 and TRBJ2-7; no firm D call. Per germline, CDR1 KGHDR and CDR2 SFDVKD. This CDR3 spans 11 amino acids. With 3 bases removed from V and 4 bases from J, the gap between germline ends came to 3 bases. The CDR3 reads CATSDLYEQYF. CDR3 DNA sequence: TGTGCCACCAGTGATCTGTACGAGCAGTACTTC.

As DNA, the CDR3 is TGTGCCAGCAGTTTAGCGGAGGGAAGCACAGATACGCAGTATTTT. This sequence encodes CASSLAEGSTDTQYF. The chain recombines TRBV27 with TRBJ2-3, with a weak D call TRBD2 (6 bases). The CDR3 loop spans 15 amino acids. CDR1 is MNHEY, CDR2 SMNVEV, per germline (reference sequence). Trimming cost V 2 bases and J 0 bases, with 9 bases left between them.

CDR3 in amino acids: CASSGRKNTGELFF. CDR3 DNA sequence: TGTGCCAGCAGTGGACGGAAGAACACCGGGGAGCTGTTTTTT. This sequence joins TRBV9 and TRBJ2-2; D is ambiguous. Per germline, CDR1 SGDLS and CDR2 YYNGEE. V was pared by 5 bases and J by 1 base, with 9 bases between. The length of the CDR3 is 14 residues.

V and J are TRBV24-1 and TRBJ2-1, with 11 positions matching TRBD2. V shed 4 bases, J shed 7 bases, and the junction held 2 bases outside the gene matches. CDR3 length equals 14 residues. Germline loops: CDR1 KGHDR, CDR2 SFDVKD. DNA for the CDR3: TGTGCCACCAGTGAACGACTAGCGGGGAATGAGCAGTTCTTC. This translates into CATSERLAGNEQFF.

The rearrangement joins TRBV25-1 to TRBJ2-1; D could derive from TRBD1 or TRBD2 (5 bases each). V dropped 5 bases and J dropped 4 bases, with 21 bases sitting between them. CDR3 length: 17 residues. Germline CDR1 reads MGHDK; CDR2 reads SYGVNS. The CDR3: CASSPLGTLGLYNEQFF. DNA of the CDR3: TGTGCCAGCAGTCCCTTGGGGACCTTGGGCCTATACAATGAGCAGTTCTTC.

This clone was detected once. This chain uses TRBV11-2 with TRBJ1-3; D might be TRBD1 (6 bases). This CDR3 region has 15 residues. V gave up 2 bases and J gave up 2 bases, with 10 bases separating them. Germline CDR1 is SGHAT and CDR2 is FQNNGV. The CDR3 here is CASSLSGVTGNTIYF. For the CDR3, the DNA is TGTGCCAGCAGCTTATCAGGGGTTACTGGAAACACCATATATTTT.

This clone was detected once. The chain couples TRBV11-3 to TRBJ2-1; D perhaps matches TRBD2 (5 bases). This CDR3 is 15 amino acids long. Trimming cost V 3 bases and J 3 bases, with 12 bases left between them. CDR1 and CDR2 (germline): SGHNT, YENEEA. The CDR3 DNA reads as TGTGCCAGCAGCTTGAGGCGGGCCGTCTACAATGAGCAGTTCTTC. Residues: CASSLRRAVYNEQFF.

This chain connects TRBV11-2 to TRBJ2-5; no clear D. CDR1 is SGHAT, CDR2 FQNNGV, per germline. The V and J ends lost 0 bases and 5 bases respectively, with 7 bases between them. The CDR3 spans 13 residues. CDR3 bases: TGTGCCAGCAGCTTAGAAGGGTTGGAGACCCAGTACTTC. Translating it yields CASSLEGLETQYF.

This chain joins TRBV19 and TRBJ2-2; the D is unclear. CDR1 is LNHDA, CDR2 SQIVND, per germline (reference sequence). This CDR3 region has 15 residues. Deletions cut 0 bases from V and 5 bases from J, with 10 bases between. The CDR3 loop is CASSIDEGRTGELFF. Here the CDR3 DNA reads TGTGCCAGTAGTATAGATGAAGGGCGAACCGGGGAGCTGTTTTTT.

CDR3 nucleotide sequence: TGTGCCAGCAGCGTAGACCCAGCTAGCGGGATCAGGAATGAGCAGTTCTTC. The encoded protein is CASSVDPASGIRNEQFF. This chain joins TRBV9 and TRBJ2-1, with 9 bases lining up with TRBD2. Trimming at V came to 0 bases and at J to 7 bases, leaving 11 bases not matched to a gene. Germline CDR1 reads SGDLS; CDR2 reads YYNGEE. The CDR3 loop spans 17 amino acids.